These 30 T cell receptor beta chains came from one sample sequenced in a study of T cell changes during pregnancy in multiple sclerosis. The method was immunoSEQ multiplex PCR; TCRdb's version includes in-frame clones alone and lacks a portion of them. The sample lists under 100,000 clones; more than 90% were seen once. Sequencing used peripheral blood, obtained in the second trimester of pregnancy. Receptor source: a female donor with multiple sclerosis, enrolled in a pregnancy study.

The chain is built from TRBV10-2 and TRBJ1-5, with D unclear. Germline CDR1 and CDR2: WSHSY and SAAADI. The length of the CDR3 is 12 residues. The germline V and J ends were trimmed by 9 bases and 2 bases, with 8 bases remaining between them. The CDR3 region has the DNA TGCGCCAGTAAGGCGGGCAATCAGCCCCAGCATTTT. Encoded protein: CASKAGNQPQHF.

This clone was counted a single time. The V call is TRBV6-1, the J call TRBJ1-2; perhaps TRBD1 as D (5 bases). CDR1 and CDR2 from the germline V gene are MNHNS and SASEGT. V shed 2 bases and J shed 3 bases, with 25 bases lying between them. CDR3 length: 19 residues. The CDR3 nucleotides read TGTGCCAGCAGTGAATCGTTTTTGGGCAGGGTGGCTTCGGACTATGGCTACACCTTC. Its translation is CASSESFLGRVASDYGYTF.

V is TRBV5-4 and J is TRBJ1-2, with TRBD1 matching 7 bases. In germline, CDR1 is SGHNT, CDR2 YYREEE (reference sequence). CDR3 length: 17 residues. With 3 bases clipped from V and 3 bases from J, the junction kept 14 bases outside the gene matches. CDR3 region: CASSWGATGVGDYGYTF. In DNA form, the CDR3 reads TGTGCCAGCAGCTGGGGGGCTACAGGGGTCGGTGACTATGGCTACACCTTC.

The CDR3 reads CASSNRLAGGETQYF. The DNA for the CDR3 is TGTGCCAGCAGCAACCGACTAGCGGGCGGAGAGACCCAGTACTTC. This chain joins TRBV5-8 and TRBJ2-5, with 10 bases that match TRBD2. V dropped 4 bases and J dropped 4; count of bases not matched to a gene: 7. The CDR3 has 15 residues. Looked up from germline, CDR1 is SGHTS and CDR2 is YDEGEE.

The chain links TRBV28 to TRBJ1-5; D possibly corresponds to TRBD1 (6 bases). The V end was cut by 5 bases, the J end by 6 bases, with 14 bases between. There are 14 residues in the CDR3. Germline lookup yields CDR1 MDHEN and CDR2 SYDVKM. The CDR3 sequence is CASSLRGGGQPQHF. The CDR3 nucleotides are TGTGCCAGCAGTCTAAGGGGGGGAGGTCAGCCCCAGCATTTT.

The chain carries TRBV19 and TRBJ2-2; unclear D gene. The length of the CDR3 is 11 residues. V was cut by 5 bases and J by 6 bases, with 4 bases left in between. Germline V lookup: CDR1 LNHDA, CDR2 SQIVND (reference sequence). The CDR3: CASSPSGELFF. For the CDR3, the DNA is TGTGCCAGTAGTCCCTCCGGGGAGCTGTTTTTT.

The gene calls are TRBV29-1 and TRBJ1-2; 7 nucleotides line up with TRBD1. The junction had 7 bases not matched to a gene; V was cut back by 5 bases and J by 4 bases. Germline V gives CDR1 SQVTM, CDR2 ANQGSEA. This CDR3 is built from 13 residues. The chain's CDR3 is CSVSLGTVYGYTF. As DNA, the CDR3 is TGCAGCGTTTCACTCGGGACAGTCTATGGCTACACCTTC. The variable domain in full, with the rest retrieved from reference TRBV29-1 and TRBJ1-2, is SAVISQKPSRDICQRGTSLTIQCQVDSQVTMMFWYRQQPGQSLTLIATANQGSEATYESGFVIDKFPISRPNLTFSTLTVSNMSPEDSSIYLCSVSLGTVYGYTFGSGTRLTVV.

The J gene is TRBJ1-4, the V gene TRBV28; no clear D gene. The germline V gene has CDR1 MDHEN and CDR2 SYDVKM. V was shortened by 3 bases and J by 0 bases, with 8 bases between the two germline ends. There are 15 residues in the CDR3. The CDR3 sequence: CASSFAATTNEKLFF. DNA for the CDR3: TGTGCCAGCAGTTTCGCGGCAACAACTAATGAAAAACTGTTTTTT.

The rearrangement joins TRBV28 to TRBJ2-7; D gene ambiguous. V lost 2 bases to trimming and J lost 2 bases, with 10 bases between them. CDR1 and CDR2 (germline): MDHEN, SYDVKM. This CDR3 spans 14 amino acids. This chain's CDR3 is CASSLPGNPYEQYF. CDR3 in DNA: TGTGCCAGCAGTTTACCAGGCAACCCCTACGAGCAGTACTTC.

This clone came up once. The rearrangement uses TRBV19 and TRBJ1-2; 7 nucleotides align to TRBD1. Germline V gene data show CDR1 as LNHDA and CDR2 as SQIVND (reference sequence). CDR3 size: 15 residues. The V segment lost 8 bases and the J segment 1 base; nucleotides outside the gene matches: 10. The CDR3 sequence: CASGQQGTSNYGYTF. The CDR3 DNA sequence: TGTGCCAGTGGACAACAGGGGACAAGTAACTATGGCTACACCTTC.

This clone was seen a single time. The J gene is TRBJ2-4, the V gene TRBV6-1; TRBD2 matches 10 bases. The CDR3 has 23 amino acids. The V gene end was trimmed by 0 bases and the J gene end by 0 bases; junction bases not matched to a gene: 20. Germline V gives CDR1 MNHNS, CDR2 SASEGT. This CDR3 is CASSEAGGRGGVAGGLAKNIQYF. CDR3 sequence (DNA): TGTGCCAGCAGTGAAGCAGGAGGCAGGGGAGGAGTAGCGGGAGGTCTAGCCAAAAACATTCAGTACTTC.

The V call is TRBV4-1, the J call TRBJ2-1, with 11 bases lining up with TRBD2. The CDR3 covers 16 residues. The germline V gene has CDR1 MGHRA and CDR2 YSYEKL. V lost 2 bases and J lost 6; bases outside the gene matches: 6. The CDR3 DNA follows: TGCGCCAGCAGCCAACCGACTAGCGGGAAGGGCAATGAGCAGTTCTTC. It yields the protein CASSQPTSGKGNEQFF.

The gene calls are TRBV29-1 and TRBJ2-7, with 7 bases identical to TRBD2. CDR3 length: 17 residues. Per germline, CDR1 SQVTM and CDR2 ANQGSEA. After removal of 0 bases from V and 0 bases from J, the junction contained 11 bases not matched to a gene. CDR3 nucleotides: TGCAGCGTTGAAGATCGACCCGGCGGCGGGAGCTCCTACGAGCAGTACTTC. Translating it yields CSVEDRPGGGSSYEQYF.

This clone was seen just once. V is TRBV2 and J is TRBJ2-1, with 7 bases fitting TRBD2. CDR1 and CDR2 from the germline V gene are SNHLY and FYNNEI. With V trimmed by 7 bases and J by 0 bases, 9 bases remained unmatched. The CDR3 consists of 16 residues. The CDR3 sequence: CASTPQRDGSYNEQFF. CDR3 in DNA: TGTGCCAGCACGCCCCAGCGGGATGGCTCCTACAATGAGCAGTTCTTC.

The chain is built from TRBV7-9 and TRBJ1-1; D is unclear. V lost 1 base and J 5 bases, leaving 8 bases between the germline ends. From germline, CDR1 is SEHNR and CDR2 FQNEAQ (reference sequence). This CDR3 spans 13 amino acids. CDR3 protein: CASSLEVRTEAFF. For the CDR3, the DNA is TGTGCCAGCAGCTTAGAAGTACGGACTGAAGCTTTCTTT.

This chain uses TRBV9 with TRBJ1-2, with D uncertain. V shed 3 bases and J shed 1 base, with 13 bases lying between them. This CDR3 is 15 amino acids long. Germline values: CDR1 SGDLS, CDR2 YYNGEE. For the CDR3, the DNA is TGTGCCAGCAGCGCCTTCGGGAGCAATAACTATGGCTACACCTTC. Encoded protein: CASSAFGSNNYGYTF.

The chain combines TRBV6-1 with TRBJ2-1; no reliable D call. V dropped 11 bases and J dropped 0 bases, with 14 bases sitting between them. Germline V lookup: CDR1 MNHNS, CDR2 SASEGT. The CDR3 runs 14 residues. CDR3 sequence reads: CAVRRSSSYNEQFF. Here the CDR3 DNA reads TGTGCCGTGCGAAGATCTAGCTCCTACAATGAGCAGTTCTTC.

The rearrangement uses TRBV7-9 and TRBJ2-1; TRBD2 matches 8 bases. Looked up from germline, CDR1 is SEHNR and CDR2 is FQNEAQ (reference sequence). Germline trimming cut 5 bases from V and 6 bases from J; bases unmatched to any gene: 3. The CDR3 loop spans 13 amino acids. The CDR3 sequence: CASSTSGSNEQFF. The CDR3 DNA reads as TGTGCCAGCAGCACTAGCGGCAGCAATGAGCAGTTCTTC.

The chain combines TRBV7-2 with TRBJ2-3; 10 nucleotides match TRBD2. This CDR3 has 14 amino acids. V trimming: 1 base; J trimming: 5 bases; junction bases outside the gene matches: 0. Germline V lookup: CDR1 SGHTA, CDR2 FQGNSA. As DNA, the CDR3 is TGTGCCAGCAGCTTAGGACTAGCGGGAGATACGCAGTATTTT. Its protein is CASSLGLAGDTQYF.

The chain employs TRBV2 and TRBJ2-7; 7 nucleotides align to TRBD1. J was trimmed by 3 bases and V by 3 bases; bases with no gene match: 5. The CDR3 runs to 14 residues. The germline gives CDR1 SNHLY, CDR2 FYNNEI. CDR3: CASSDLYRGYEQYF. The CDR3 nucleotides read TGTGCCAGCAGTGATCTGTACAGGGGCTACGAGCAGTACTTC. Full variable domain (outside the CDR3, taken from reference TRBV2 and TRBJ2-7): EPEVTQTPSHQVTQMGQEVILRCVPISNHLYFYWYRQILGQKVEFLVSFYNNEISEKSEIFDDQFSVERPDGSNFTLKIRSTKLEDSAMYFCASSDLYRGYEQYFGPGTRLTVT.

The chain links TRBV5-1 to TRBJ2-7, with 10 bases identical to TRBD2. From germline, CDR1 is SGHRS and CDR2 YFSETQ. CDR3 size: 18 residues. Trimming at V came to 4 bases and at J to 0 bases, leaving 13 bases not matched to a gene. This chain's CDR3 is CASSPGRLAGGSSYEQYF. CDR3 coding DNA: TGCGCCAGCAGCCCGGGAAGACTAGCGGGCGGAAGCTCCTACGAGCAGTACTTC. The full variable domain, with the rest looked up from reference TRBV5-1 and TRBJ2-7, is KAGVTQTPRYLIKTRGQQVTLSCSPISGHRSVSWYQQTPGQGLQFLFEYFSETQRNKGNFPGRFSGRQFSNSRSEMNVSTLELGDSALYLCASSPGRLAGGSSYEQYFGPGTRLTVT.

The V and J genes are TRBV5-1 and TRBJ2-1; 11 positions agree with TRBD2. The germline CDR1 and CDR2 sequences are SGHRS and YFSETQ. The ends lost 4 bases at V and 3 bases at J; junction bases unmatched: 6. The CDR3 is made up of 16 amino acids. CDR3 in DNA: TGCGCCAGCAGCCTTACTAGCGGGAGTAACTACAATGAGCAGTTCTTC. Translation: CASSLTSGSNYNEQFF. Full variable domain (remainder filled in from reference TRBV5-1 and TRBJ2-1): KAGVTQTPRYLIKTRGQQVTLSCSPISGHRSVSWYQQTPGQGLQFLFEYFSETQRNKGNFPGRFSGRQFSNSRSEMNVSTLELGDSALYLCASSLTSGSNYNEQFFGPGTRLTVL.

The gene calls are TRBV7-2 and TRBJ2-3; no reliable D call. CDR3 length: 11 amino acids. The germline V and J ends were trimmed by 5 bases and 7 bases, with 7 bases remaining between them. CDR1 and CDR2 (germline): SGHTA, FQGNSA. The CDR3 nucleotides read TGTGCCAGCAGCCCACAGTATACGCAGTATTTT. Protein product: CASSPQYTQYF. Looking up the rest from reference TRBV7-2 and TRBJ2-3 gives the full variable domain: GAGVSQSPSNKVTEKGKDVELRCDPISGHTALYWYRQSLGQGLEFLIYFQGNSAPDKSGLPSDRFSAERTGGSVSTLTIQRTQQEDSAVYLCASSPQYTQYFGPGTRLTVL.

The chain couples TRBV21-1 to TRBJ1-5; the D call of TRBD1 is as the table states it, not checked on the DNA. TRBV21-1 is labeled a pseudogene. The CDR3 consists of 15 residues. DNA for the CDR3: TGTGCCAGCAGCAAGGGGACAGATAGCAATCAGCCCCAGCATTTT. Amino acids: CASSKGTDSNQPQHF.

The chain links TRBV5-1 to TRBJ1-1; possible D gene TRBD1, 6 bases. V was cut by 3 bases and J by 2 bases, with 17 bases left in between. CDR3 size: 16 residues. Germline loops: CDR1 SGHRS, CDR2 YFSETQ. The CDR3 spells CASSYSQGGGNTEAFF. CDR3 in DNA: TGCGCCAGCAGCTATTCACAGGGAGGGGGAAACACTGAAGCTTTCTTT.

The CDR3 nucleotides read TGTGCCAGCAGCGGGACTAGCGGGAGAACTGAGCAGTTCTTC. As protein: CASSGTSGRTEQFF. This rearrangement joins TRBV5-4 to TRBJ2-1, with 14 bases lining up with TRBD2. With V trimmed by 4 bases and J by 9 bases, 3 bases remained unmatched. The length of the CDR3 is 14 residues. Germline V lookup: CDR1 SGHNT, CDR2 YYREEE (reference sequence).

The chain recombines TRBV7-9 with TRBJ2-7; tentative D call: TRBD2 (6 bases). This CDR3 has 13 amino acids. V lost 3 bases to trimming and J lost 9 bases, with 15 bases between them. CDR1 and CDR2 from the germline V gene are SEHNR and FQNEAQ (reference sequence). The CDR3: CASSLWTVEGQYF. The CDR3 nucleotides read TGTGCCAGCAGCTTGTGGACTGTGGAGGGGCAGTACTTC.

V gene TRBV2 combines with J gene TRBJ2-1; TRBD2 matches 12 bases. Germline CDR1 SNHLY, CDR2 FYNNEI. After removal of 2 bases from V and 0 bases from J, the junction contained 2 bases not matched to a gene. The CDR3 spans 17 residues. In DNA, the CDR3 is TGTGCCAGCAGTGAACCGACTAGCGGGAGCTCCTACAATGAGCAGTTCTTC. Translating gives CASSEPTSGSSYNEQFF.

The sample holds one count of this clone. Other DNA sequences in the same sample also yield this CDR3. The chain is built from TRBV6-1 and TRBJ2-7, with no clear D. The germline V and J ends were trimmed by 2 bases and 4 bases, with 6 bases remaining between them. The germline V gene has CDR1 MNHNS and CDR2 SASEGT. The CDR3 sequence is 12 residues long. The CDR3 DNA reads TGTGCCAGCAGTGAACCCGGTTACGAGCAGTACTTC. This sequence encodes CASSEPGYEQYF.

The rearrangement uses TRBV7-2 and TRBJ1-1, with TRBD1 as a possible D gene (6 bases). CDR1 SGHTA and CDR2 FQGNSA come from the germline V gene. Between the trimmed V and J ends, which lost 7 bases and 1 base, there was a span of 19 bases. The length of the CDR3 is 16 residues. The CDR3 region is CASIKQGLIRNTEAFF. The CDR3 coding sequence is TGTGCCAGCATCAAACAGGGTTTAATACGGAACACTGAAGCTTTCTTT.